This TCR beta chain was observed in a study of radiotherapy plus CTLA-4 blockade in lung cancer. About the research overall: Objective response was observed in about 19% of patients, and disease control in 31%.

Ipilimumab CTLA-4 blockade and focal radiation were given to patients with chemo-refractory metastatic non-small-cell lung cancer. Clones were sequenced by immunoSEQ multiplex PCR, and TCRdb holds only the in-frame ones, with some missing. The sample records almost 55,000 clones, 70% to 85% being singletons. As for this clone: Antigen unknown.

Germline V gene sequence: CDR1 SGHVS, CDR2 FQNEAQ. V was clipped by 1 base and J by 6 bases; unmatched bases: 9. This CDR3 has 16 residues. The study's findings and limits: How blood T cell clones changed early, along with interferon-beta, reportedly forecast response best.

This TCR derives from a human donor with non-small cell lung cancer who had a partial response to radiotherapy plus ipilimumab. The sample consisted of peripheral blood, taken from a patient treated with radiotherapy plus ipilimumab. The J gene is TRBJ2-7, the V gene TRBV7-8; 10 positions agree with TRBD2. The CDR3, as DNA: TGTGCCAGCAGCTTAGTGCCAGCGGGGGGGTCGTCCGAGCAGTACTTC. As protein: CASSLVPAGGSSEQYF.